These 3 T cell receptor beta chains came from one sample sequenced in a study of T cell repertoires in cytomegalovirus infection. TCRdb re-called the reads through MiXCR, storing one row per CDR3 protein. The repertoire holds approximately 500,000 distinct CDR3 sequences, with 26% as singletons. Sequenced material: PBMCs. Receptor source: a human donor in good health (CMV status not recorded). Some clones in this sample may be carry-over from other donors' samples.

The rearrangement joins TRBV12-3 or TRBV12-4 to TRBJ2-2, with 7 positions matching TRBD2. The CDR3 length is 13 residues. J gave up 5 bases and V 7 bases, and 4 bases lay outside the gene matches. Written as DNA, the CDR3 is TGTGCCAGCAACCTGGGAGGGACCGGGGAGCTGTTTTTT. Protein product: CASNLGGTGELFF.

This clonotype was seen only a few times. The chain uses TRBV19 and TRBJ1-1; TRBD1 aligns across 9 bases. In germline, CDR1 is LNHDA, CDR2 SQIVND (reference sequence). V was clipped by 5 bases and J by 5 bases; unmatched bases: 12. This CDR3 is 16 amino acids long. CDR3 loop: CASSSKTGGRRTEAFF. CDR3 nucleotides: TGTGCCAGTAGTTCGAAGACAGGGGGTCGGCGAACTGAAGCTTTCTTT.

There are many counts of this clonotype. This rearrangement joins TRBV12-3 or TRBV12-4 to TRBJ1-4; perhaps TRBD1 as D (6 bases). The germline V and J ends were trimmed by 8 bases and 7 bases, with 11 bases remaining between them. The CDR3 runs to 12 residues. The DNA of the CDR3 is TGTGCCAGCTCGGGGGCCGGTGAAAAACTGTTTTTT. This translates into CASSGAGEKLFF.